This is a list of T cell receptor beta chains from one sample in a study of T-cell reconstitution after alpha-beta-depleted transplantation in children. TCRdb reanalysed the PCR reads using MiXCR and keeps one entry per CDR3 protein. The table lists about 170,000 distinct CDR3 sequences, around 10% of them singletons. The material was PBMCs, obtained before TCRalphabeta/CD19-depleted stem cell transplant. The receptors were gathered from a boy aged 2 to 9 with acute myeloid leukemia, due to receive a stem cell transplant. The CDR3 runs from the conserved cysteine through the conserved F or W. Fields, in order: V gene, CDR3 length, J gene, CDR3 protein.

>TRBV10-1|16|TRBJ2-2
CASSREGGSNTGELFF
>TRBV18|13|TRBJ2-2
CASSPANTGELFF
>TRBV5-1|14|TRBJ2-3
CASSSGTLGDTQYF
>TRBV18|17|TRBJ1-5
CASSPPEEQGSNQPQHF
>TRBV3-1|15|TRBJ2-7
CASSQGSGISYEQYF
>TRBV6-5|15|TRBJ1-1
CASSYSRQGTPEAFF
>TRBV12-3/TRBV12-4|17|TRBJ2-3
CASSLARVSGDTDTQYF
>TRBV7-8|15|TRBJ1-5
CASSLRLGQYQPQHF
>TRBV4-2|16|TRBJ2-3
CASSPLGLAGTDTQYF
>TRBV20-1|15|TRBJ2-7
CSARGRLRLGGEQYF
>TRBV5-1|14|TRBJ2-1
CASSLDRVYNEQFF
>TRBV5-1|18|TRBJ2-1
CASRPGLAGITRPDEQFF
>TRBV20-1|15|TRBJ2-3
CSARESGGPRDTQYF
>TRBV20-1|14|TRBJ2-1
CSARSGQGGNEQFF
>TRBV25-1|14|TRBJ1-1
CASSDGGKLAEAFF
>TRBV20-1|13|TRBJ1-5
CSASLQGRQPQHF
>TRBV28|12|TRBJ2-7
CASSLVTYEQYF
>TRBV6-5|12|TRBJ1-1
CASSRGETEAFF
>TRBV29-1|12|TRBJ2-2
CSVWGEAGELFF
>TRBV7-8|14|TRBJ1-1
CASSLSSGNTEAFF
>TRBV7-2|12|TRBJ1-1
CASFSQAGEAFF
>TRBV7-9|15|TRBJ2-1
CASSSPLWRESEQFF
>TRBV5-1|15|TRBJ1-3
CASTAFGASGNTIYF
>TRBV9|15|TRBJ2-7
CASSVLGSAGGEQYF
>TRBV20-1|9|TRBJ2-4
CWAKNIQYF
>TRBV20-1|14|TRBJ2-5
CSAYSGGAKETQYF
>TRBV20-1|17|TRBJ1-1
CSARDPGQKFMNTEAFF
>TRBV7-9|16|TRBJ1-4
CASSRDIQPDNEKLFF
>TRBV7-9|14|TRBJ1-4
CASSRRQGNEKLFF
>TRBV7-3|13|TRBJ2-3
CASSLKLADTQYF
>TRBV5-1|16|TRBJ2-1
CASRTTSGVSYNEQFF
>TRBV3-1|16|TRBJ2-7
CASSQGVTSGPYEQYF
>TRBV2|14|TRBJ1-5
CASSGRFPNQPQHF
>TRBV7-8|14|TRBJ2-5
CASSYGTVQETQYF
>TRBV12-5|18|TRBJ2-3
CASGLSLLGQGRTDTQYF
>TRBV5-1|16|TRBJ1-6
CASSLGGDSYNSPLHF
>TRBV20-1|18|TRBJ2-3
CSARDPIAGSRHPDTQYF
>TRBV14|13|TRBJ1-1
CASSRVSNTEAFF